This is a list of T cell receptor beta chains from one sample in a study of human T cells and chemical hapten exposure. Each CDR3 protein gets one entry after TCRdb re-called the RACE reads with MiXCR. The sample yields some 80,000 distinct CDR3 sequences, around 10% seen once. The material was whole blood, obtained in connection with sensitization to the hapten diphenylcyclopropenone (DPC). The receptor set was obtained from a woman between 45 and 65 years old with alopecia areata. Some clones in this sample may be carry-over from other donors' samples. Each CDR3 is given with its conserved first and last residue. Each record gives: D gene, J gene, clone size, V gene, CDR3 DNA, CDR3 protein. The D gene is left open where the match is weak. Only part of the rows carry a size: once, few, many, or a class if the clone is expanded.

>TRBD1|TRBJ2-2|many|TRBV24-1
TGTGCCACCAGTGATTACGCCAGGGGGCTGACCGGGGAGCTGTTTTTT
CATSDYARGLTGELFF
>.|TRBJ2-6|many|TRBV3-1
TGTGCCAGCAGCCAAGGACTCGCTGGGGCCAACGTCCTGACTTTC
CASSQGLAGANVLTF
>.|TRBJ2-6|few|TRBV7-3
TGTGCCAGCAGCCCCCAGTTTAGTGGGGCTGGGGCCAACGTCCTGACTTTC
CASSPQFSGAGANVLTF
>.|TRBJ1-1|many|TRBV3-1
TGTGCCAGCAGCTTGCGACCGAACACTGAAGCTTTCTTT
CASSLRPNTEAFF
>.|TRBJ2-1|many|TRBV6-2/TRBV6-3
TGTGCCAGCAGCAGACCAGGGCTGGCCAATGAGCAGTTCTTC
CASSRPGLANEQFF
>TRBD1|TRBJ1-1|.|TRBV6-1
TGTGCCAGCAGCCGGACAGGGATAATGCTAGAAGCTTTCTTT
CASSRTGIMLEAFF
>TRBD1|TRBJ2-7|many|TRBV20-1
TGCAGTGCTAGACAACCAAGACAGGGGAGCTCCTACGAGCAGTACTTC
CSARQPRQGSSYEQYF
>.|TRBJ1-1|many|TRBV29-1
TGCAGCGTTGAACAGGCGCGAGGGAACACTGAAGCTTTCTTT
CSVEQARGNTEAFF
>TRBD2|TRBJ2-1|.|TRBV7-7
TGTGCCAGCAGCTCGTTAGCGGGAGGTAACTACAATGAGCAGTTCTTC
CASSSLAGGNYNEQFF
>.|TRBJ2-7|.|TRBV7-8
TGTGCCAGCAGCCAGAATTGGGGCTACGAGCAGTACTTC
CASSQNWGYEQYF
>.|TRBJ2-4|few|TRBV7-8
TGTGCCAGCAGCTTAGGCGGTCTAGCCAAAAACATTCAGTACTTC
CASSLGGLAKNIQYF
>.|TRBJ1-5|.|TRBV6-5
TGTGCCAGGAAACGAGGGTTCGGGGGCAATCAGCCCCAGCATTTT
CARKRGFGGNQPQHF
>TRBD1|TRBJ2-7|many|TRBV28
TGTGCCAGCAGTTCCGGGACAGGGGGAACCTACGAGCAGTACTTC
CASSSGTGGTYEQYF
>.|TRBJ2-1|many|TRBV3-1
TGTGCCAGCAGCTTGGCAGGAAGCTCCTACAATGAGCAGTTCTTC
CASSLAGSSYNEQFF